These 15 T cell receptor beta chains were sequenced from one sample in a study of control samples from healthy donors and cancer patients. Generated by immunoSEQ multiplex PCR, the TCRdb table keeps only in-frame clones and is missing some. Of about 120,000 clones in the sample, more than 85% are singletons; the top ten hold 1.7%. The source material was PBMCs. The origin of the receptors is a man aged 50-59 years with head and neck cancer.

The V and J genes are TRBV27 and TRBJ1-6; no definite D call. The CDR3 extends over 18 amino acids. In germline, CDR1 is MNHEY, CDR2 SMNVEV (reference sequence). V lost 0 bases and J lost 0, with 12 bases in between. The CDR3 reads CASSLSWTASSYNSPLHF. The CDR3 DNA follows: TGTGCCAGCAGTTTATCGTGGACGGCAAGCTCCTATAATTCACCCCTCCACTTT.

CDR3 in amino acids: CASSDRRYEQYF. In nucleotides, the CDR3 is TGTGCCAGTAGTGACAGGCGCTACGAGCAGTACTTC. J is TRBJ2-7 and V is TRBV19; TRBD1 is a possible D gene (6 bases). CDR3 length: 12 residues. Trimming pared 5 bases from V and 3 bases from J, leaving 8 bases between. Per germline, CDR1 LNHDA and CDR2 SQIVND (reference sequence).

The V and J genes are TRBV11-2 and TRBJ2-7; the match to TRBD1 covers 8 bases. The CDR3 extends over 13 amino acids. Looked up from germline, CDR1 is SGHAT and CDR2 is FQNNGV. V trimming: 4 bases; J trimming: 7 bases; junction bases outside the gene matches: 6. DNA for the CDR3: TGTGCCAGCAGCTCGGACAGGGTAGGGGAGCAGTACTTC. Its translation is CASSSDRVGEQYF.

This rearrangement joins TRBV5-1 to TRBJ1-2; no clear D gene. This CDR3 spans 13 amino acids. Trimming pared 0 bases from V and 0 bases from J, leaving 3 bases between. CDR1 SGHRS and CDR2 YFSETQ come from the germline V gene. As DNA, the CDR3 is TGCGCCAGCAGCTTGGAAGCTAACTATGGCTACACCTTC. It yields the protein CASSLEANYGYTF.

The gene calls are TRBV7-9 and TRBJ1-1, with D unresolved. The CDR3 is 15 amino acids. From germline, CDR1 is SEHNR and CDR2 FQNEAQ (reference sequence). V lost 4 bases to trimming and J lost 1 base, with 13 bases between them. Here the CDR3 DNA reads TGTGCCAGCAGCTCCGGATCGGGCAAGAACACTGAAGCTTTCTTT. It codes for CASSSGSGKNTEAFF.

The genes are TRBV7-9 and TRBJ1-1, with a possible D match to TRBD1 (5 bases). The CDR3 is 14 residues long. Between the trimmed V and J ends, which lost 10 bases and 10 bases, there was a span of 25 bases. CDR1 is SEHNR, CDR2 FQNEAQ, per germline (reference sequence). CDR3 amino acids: CATQPGRAYGPAFF. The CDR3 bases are TGTGCCACCCAACCGGGCAGGGCCTATGGGCCAGCTTTCTTT.

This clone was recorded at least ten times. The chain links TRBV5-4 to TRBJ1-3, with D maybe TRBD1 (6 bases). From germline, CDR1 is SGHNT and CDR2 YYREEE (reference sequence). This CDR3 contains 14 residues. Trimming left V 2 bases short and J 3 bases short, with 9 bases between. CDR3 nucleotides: TGTGCCAGCAGCTTACAGGGACGTGGAAACACCATATATTTT. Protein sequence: CASSLQGRGNTIYF. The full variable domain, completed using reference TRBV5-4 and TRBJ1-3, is ETGVTQSPTHLIKTRGQQVTLRCSSQSGHNTVSWYQQALGQGPQFIFQYYREEENGRGNFPPRFSGLQFPNYSSELNVNALELDDSALYLCASSLQGRGNTIYFGEGSWLTVV.

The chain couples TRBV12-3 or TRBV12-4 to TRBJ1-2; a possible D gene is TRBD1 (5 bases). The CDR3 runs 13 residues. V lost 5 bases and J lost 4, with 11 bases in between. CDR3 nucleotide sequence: TGTGCCAGCAGTCTCAGGGCGGGCTATGGCTACACCTTC. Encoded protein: CASSLRAGYGYTF.

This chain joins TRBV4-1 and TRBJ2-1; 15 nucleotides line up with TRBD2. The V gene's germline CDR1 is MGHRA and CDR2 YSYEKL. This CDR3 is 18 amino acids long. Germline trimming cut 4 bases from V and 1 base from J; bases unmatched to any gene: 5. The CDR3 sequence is CASSLRGLAGGSYNEQFF. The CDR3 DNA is TGCGCCAGCAGCCTAAGGGGACTAGCGGGGGGATCCTACAATGAGCAGTTCTTC.

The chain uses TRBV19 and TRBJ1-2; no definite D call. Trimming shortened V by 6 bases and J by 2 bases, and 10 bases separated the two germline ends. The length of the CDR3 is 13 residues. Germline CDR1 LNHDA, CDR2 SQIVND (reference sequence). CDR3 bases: TGTGCCAGTAGGGAGACCTCCAACTATGGCTACACCTTC. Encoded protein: CASRETSNYGYTF.

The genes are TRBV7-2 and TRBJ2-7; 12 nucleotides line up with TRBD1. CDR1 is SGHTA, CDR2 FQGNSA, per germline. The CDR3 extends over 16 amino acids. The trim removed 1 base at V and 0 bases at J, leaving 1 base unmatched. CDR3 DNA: TGTGCCAGCAGCTTAGTGGGACAGGGGGCCTCCTACGAGCAGTACTTC. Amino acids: CASSLVGQGASYEQYF.

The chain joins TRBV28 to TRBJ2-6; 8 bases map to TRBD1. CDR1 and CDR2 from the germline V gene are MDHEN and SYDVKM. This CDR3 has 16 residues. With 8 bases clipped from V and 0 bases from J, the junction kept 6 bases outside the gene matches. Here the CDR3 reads CASRRTGGSGANVLTF. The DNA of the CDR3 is TGTGCCAGCCGACGAACAGGGGGCTCTGGGGCCAACGTCCTGACTTTC.

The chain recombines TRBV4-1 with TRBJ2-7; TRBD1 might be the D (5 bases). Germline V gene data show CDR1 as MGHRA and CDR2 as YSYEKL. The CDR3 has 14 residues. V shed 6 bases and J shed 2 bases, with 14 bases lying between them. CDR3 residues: CASRLGQGAYEQYF. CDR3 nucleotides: TGCGCCAGCAGGTTGGGCCAGGGCGCCTACGAGCAGTACTTC.

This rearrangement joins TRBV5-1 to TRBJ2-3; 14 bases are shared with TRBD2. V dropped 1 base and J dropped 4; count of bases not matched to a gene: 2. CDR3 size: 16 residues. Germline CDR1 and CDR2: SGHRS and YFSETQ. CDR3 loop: CASSLQTSGGADTQYF. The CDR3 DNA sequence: TGCGCCAGCAGCTTGCAGACTAGCGGGGGGGCAGATACGCAGTATTTT.

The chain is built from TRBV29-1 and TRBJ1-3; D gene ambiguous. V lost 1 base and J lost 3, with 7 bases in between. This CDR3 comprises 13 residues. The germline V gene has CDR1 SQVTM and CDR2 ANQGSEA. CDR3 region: CSVEGGLGNTIYF. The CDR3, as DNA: TGCAGCGTTGAAGGAGGACTTGGAAACACCATATATTTT.